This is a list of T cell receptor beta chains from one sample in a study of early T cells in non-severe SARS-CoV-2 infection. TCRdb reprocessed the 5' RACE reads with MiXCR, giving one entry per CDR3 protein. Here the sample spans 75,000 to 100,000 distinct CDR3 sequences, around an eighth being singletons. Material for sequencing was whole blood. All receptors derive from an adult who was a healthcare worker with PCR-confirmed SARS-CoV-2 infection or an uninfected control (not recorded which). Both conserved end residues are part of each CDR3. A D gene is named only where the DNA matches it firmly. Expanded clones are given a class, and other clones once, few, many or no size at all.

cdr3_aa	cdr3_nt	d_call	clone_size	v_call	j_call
CSVEGEGNTIYF	TGCAGCGTTGAAGGGGAGGGAAACACCATATATTTT	NA	many	TRBV29-1	TRBJ1-3
CASSREPQGAQFVGNTIYF	TGCGCCAGCAGCCGTGAGCCCCAGGGGGCTCAGTTCGTTGGAAACACCATATATTTT	TRBD1	NA	TRBV5-1	TRBJ1-3
CASNPAGVLYEQYF	TGTGCCAGCAATCCAGCGGGAGTGTTGTACGAGCAGTACTTC	TRBD2	NA	TRBV27	TRBJ2-7
CATSSPGTEAFF	TGTGCCACCAGCAGCCCCGGCACTGAAGCTTTCTTT	NA	few	TRBV15	TRBJ1-1
CASSSSGLASNEQFF	TGTGCCAGTAGCTCGAGTGGGCTAGCGAGTAATGAGCAGTTCTTC	NA	NA	TRBV19	TRBJ2-1
CSAPTSGRYEQYF	TGCAGTGCACCCACTAGCGGGAGATACGAGCAGTACTTC	TRBD2	few	TRBV20-1	TRBJ2-7
CASSLGGAF	TGTGCCAGCAGTTTAGGGGGGGCATTC	NA	NA	TRBV27	TRBJ2-7
CASSPGTSGRSWFNEQFF	TGTGCCAGTAGTCCCGGGACTAGCGGGAGATCTTGGTTCAATGAGCAGTTCTTC	TRBD2	few	TRBV19	TRBJ2-1
CASSLAAGSTGADTQYF	TGTGCCAGCAGCTTGGCGGCCGGGAGTACGGGAGCAGATACGCAGTATTTT	NA	NA	TRBV5-6	TRBJ2-3
CASSPSGAYNEQFF	TGTGCCAGCAGCCCAAGCGGAGCTTACAATGAGCAGTTCTTC	NA	many	TRBV7-2	TRBJ2-1
CSARAPGGPQTHEQYF	TGCAGTGCTAGAGCCCCCGGGGGACCCCAGACCCACGAGCAGTACTTC	NA	few	TRBV20-1	TRBJ2-7
CASIAIRGTARDGYTF	TGTGCCAGCATCGCCATCAGGGGAACCGCTAGGGATGGCTACACCTTC	NA	many	TRBV11-2	TRBJ1-2
CASSEVRGRNTEAFF	TGTGCCAGCAGTGAAGTCAGGGGGAGGAACACTGAAGCTTTCTTT	TRBD1	many	TRBV28	TRBJ1-1
CASSQVGQEKYF	TGTGCCAGCAGCCAAGTAGGGCAGGAGAAGTACTTC	NA	NA	TRBV14	TRBJ2-7
CASSPNQVGNQPQHF	TGTGCCAGCTCACCAAATCAGGTTGGCAATCAGCCCCAGCATTTT	NA	NA	TRBV18	TRBJ1-5
CSARGGDRYNYGYTF	TGCAGTGCTAGGGGTGGGGACAGATATAACTATGGCTACACCTTC	TRBD1	few	TRBV20-1	TRBJ1-2
CSVGSGNYEQYF	TGCAGCGTTGGCTCAGGTAACTACGAGCAGTACTTC	NA	few	TRBV29-1	TRBJ2-7
CASNLDSLNTEAFF	TGTGCCAGCAACTTGGACAGCTTGAACACTGAAGCTTTCTTT	NA	many	TRBV12-3/TRBV12-4	TRBJ1-1
CASSYREGGTEAFF	TGTGCCAGCAGTTACCGGGAGGGGGGCACTGAAGCTTTCTTT	NA	few	TRBV6-6	TRBJ1-1
CASSLLGTSRDTQYF	TGTGCCAGCAGTTTACTTGGTACTAGCAGGGATACGCAGTATTTT	NA	many	TRBV27	TRBJ2-3
CSASDRGPHGYTF	TGCAGTGCTAGCGACAGGGGGCCGCATGGCTACACCTTC	TRBD1	NA	TRBV20-1	TRBJ1-2
CASSGGRETQYF	TGTGCCAGCAGCGGTGGACGGGAGACCCAGTACTTC	NA	few	TRBV14	TRBJ2-5
CASSGRRSGWPEAFF	TGTGCCAGCAGCGGTCGACGGTCCGGTTGGCCTGAAGCTTTCTTT	NA	few	TRBV12-3/TRBV12-4	TRBJ1-1
CASSLARGLAGYEQYF	TGTGCCAGCAGTTTAGCGAGGGGACTAGCGGGGTACGAGCAGTACTTC	TRBD2	many	TRBV12-3/TRBV12-4	TRBJ2-7
CASSLQPGSYEQYF	TGTGCCAGCAGCTTACAACCGGGCAGCTACGAGCAGTACTTC	NA	NA	TRBV11-1	TRBJ2-7
CASSRNREGTEAFF	TGTGCCAGCAGCCGGAACAGGGAAGGCACTGAAGCTTTCTTT	NA	NA	TRBV14	TRBJ1-1
CASEGTGIDEQFF	TGCGCCAGCGAAGGGACAGGGATCGATGAGCAGTTCTTC	TRBD1	NA	TRBV5-1	TRBJ2-1
CASSLGGEYNEQFF	TGTGCCAGCAGTTTAGGGGGGGAATACAATGAGCAGTTCTTC	TRBD2	NA	TRBV27	TRBJ2-1
CASSIGTRTTYEQYF	TGTGCCAGTAGTATTGGGACACGGACCACCTACGAGCAGTACTTC	NA	NA	TRBV19	TRBJ2-7
CAWSDNYGYTF	TGTGCCTGGAGTGATAACTATGGCTACACCTTC	NA	few	TRBV30	TRBJ1-2
CASSLDPWISEAFF	TGTGCCAGCAGCTTAGATCCTTGGATCTCAGAAGCTTTCTTT	NA	few	TRBV11-2	TRBJ1-1
CASSLSGAVYEQYF	TGTGCCAGCAGTTTATCCGGCGCCGTCTACGAGCAGTACTTC	NA	once	TRBV27	TRBJ2-7
CASSPNYNEQFF	TGTGCCAGCAGCCCCAACTACAATGAGCAGTTCTTC	NA	many	TRBV3-1	TRBJ2-1
CSASTGLGTAFF	TGCAGTGCTAGCACAGGGTTAGGTACAGCTTTCTTT	NA	NA	TRBV20-1	TRBJ1-1
CSTWAGGEGKLFF	TGCAGCACCTGGGCAGGGGGCGAAGGAAAACTGTTTTTT	TRBD1	NA	TRBV29-1	TRBJ1-4
CASSLGEPVLYGYTF	TGTGCCAGCAGCTTAGGGGAGCCGGTCCTCTATGGCTACACCTTC	NA	few	TRBV7-9	TRBJ1-2
CSVEFVGTGVTLPNEKLFF	TGCAGCGTTGAATTTGTTGGGACAGGGGTCACCTTGCCTAATGAAAAACTGTTTTTT	TRBD1	NA	TRBV29-1	TRBJ1-4
CSVEGGFGYTF	TGCAGCGTTGAGGGTGGATTTGGCTACACCTTC	NA	few	TRBV29-1	TRBJ1-2
CSATPLARETQYF	TGCAGTGCTACCCCTCTAGCGAGAGAGACCCAGTACTTC	NA	NA	TRBV20-1	TRBJ2-5
CASSQGPRRAGELFF	TGCGCCAGCAGCCAAGGACCGCGCCGGGCCGGGGAGCTGTTTTTT	NA	many	TRBV4-1	TRBJ2-2
CASSPTGGRYNEQFF	TGTGCCAGCTCACCCACAGGGGGCCGATACAATGAGCAGTTCTTC	TRBD1	few	TRBV18	TRBJ2-1
CASSSRDRAYNEQFF	TGTGCCAGCAGCAGCCGGGACAGGGCTTACAATGAGCAGTTCTTC	TRBD1	many	TRBV27	TRBJ2-1
CASSITEAFF	TGTGCCAGCAGCATCACTGAAGCTTTCTTT	NA	few	TRBV14	TRBJ1-1
CASSLDRGGTTEQYF	TGCGCCAGCAGCTTGGACAGGGGGGGAACTACGGAGCAGTACTTC	NA	many	TRBV5-1	TRBJ2-7
CASSSRTENTEAFF	TGTGCCAGCAGCTCCCGGACGGAGAACACTGAAGCTTTCTTT	NA	few	TRBV5-5	TRBJ1-1
CASSLAQDRKAFF	TGTGCCAGCAGCTTAGCGCAGGACAGAAAAGCTTTCTTT	NA	few	TRBV7-9	TRBJ1-1
CASRGQQKDYGYTF	TGTGCCAGCAGGGGACAACAAAAAGACTATGGCTACACCTTC	NA	many	TRBV2	TRBJ1-2
CSAMDSLPNEKLFF	TGCAGTGCCATGGACAGTCTTCCTAATGAAAAACTGTTTTTT	NA	many	TRBV20-1	TRBJ1-4
CASSLLSGPYNEQFF	TGTGCCAGCAGTTTATTATCGGGGCCCTACAATGAGCAGTTCTTC	NA	NA	TRBV28	TRBJ2-1
CSASGRGRGNSNQPQHF	TGCAGTGCTAGCGGCCGCGGCAGGGGTAATAGCAATCAGCCCCAGCATTTT	NA	few	TRBV20-1	TRBJ1-5